The rows below give T cell receptor beta chains drawn from one sample of a study of T cell changes during pregnancy in multiple sclerosis. Sequenced by immunoSEQ multiplex PCR; TCRdb stores in-frame clones only, minus some. The sample includes about 60,000 clones, over 85% of them seen just once. Sequenced material: CD8+ T cells from peripheral blood mononuclear cells, taken in the second trimester of pregnancy. The receptors were gathered from a female donor with multiple sclerosis, enrolled in a pregnancy study. CDR3s include the opening cysteine and the closing phenylalanine or tryptophan. Each record gives: clone size, D gene, V gene, J gene, CDR3 DNA, CDR3 protein. A D gene is named only where the DNA matches it firmly. Size values are once, few and many counts, or a class for expanded clones, and some rows have none.

clone size: NA
D gene: TRBD1
V gene: TRBV7-9
J gene: TRBJ1-3
CDR3 DNA: TGTGCCAGCAGCCCGCCGGGACAGGGGGCGATCGATGGAAACACCATATATTTT
CDR3 protein: CASSPPGQGAIDGNTIYF

clone size: NA
D gene: TRBD1
V gene: TRBV6-5
J gene: TRBJ2-7
CDR3 DNA: TGTGCCAGCAGTTACTCCCTGGGACAGCAATGGGAGCAGTACTTC
CDR3 protein: CASSYSLGQQWEQYF

clone size: NA
D gene: NA
V gene: TRBV27
J gene: TRBJ2-5
CDR3 DNA: TGTGCCAGCAGTACCACCCCACAGCAAGAGACCCAGTACTTC
CDR3 protein: CASSTTPQQETQYF

clone size: NA
D gene: TRBD2
V gene: TRBV27
J gene: TRBJ2-2
CDR3 DNA: TGTGCCAGCAGTCGGACTAGTTTCAACGCCGGGGAGCTGTTTTTT
CDR3 protein: CASSRTSFNAGELFF

clone size: NA
D gene: TRBD2
V gene: TRBV7-2
J gene: TRBJ2-3
CDR3 DNA: TGTGCCAGCAGCTTAGAAATCTCCCTCGCGGGAGGAGCAGATACGCAGTATTTT
CDR3 protein: CASSLEISLAGGADTQYF

clone size: once
D gene: NA
V gene: TRBV6-4
J gene: TRBJ2-1
CDR3 DNA: TGTGCCAGCAGTGACTCTACCACGGATGAGCAGTTCTTC
CDR3 protein: CASSDSTTDEQFF

clone size: NA
D gene: TRBD1
V gene: TRBV7-9
J gene: TRBJ1-1
CDR3 DNA: TGTGCCAGCAGCTTTCGGGACAGGGGGCCCAGGTTGAGTGAAGCTTTCTTT
CDR3 protein: CASSFRDRGPRLSEAFF

clone size: NA
D gene: TRBD1
V gene: TRBV28
J gene: TRBJ2-7
CDR3 DNA: TGTGCCAGCAGTCCAACAGGGGTTTTCAACGAGCAGTACTTC
CDR3 protein: CASSPTGVFNEQYF

clone size: NA
D gene: TRBD1
V gene: TRBV4-1
J gene: TRBJ1-5
CDR3 DNA: TGCGCCAGCAGCCAAATGACAGGGATGGGGCAGCCCCAGCATTTT
CDR3 protein: CASSQMTGMGQPQHF

clone size: NA
D gene: TRBD1
V gene: TRBV19
J gene: TRBJ2-1
CDR3 DNA: TGTGCCAGTAGTCCGGAAGGGACAGATGCCTACAATGAGCAGTTCTTC
CDR3 protein: CASSPEGTDAYNEQFF

clone size: NA
D gene: TRBD2
V gene: TRBV7-3
J gene: TRBJ2-2
CDR3 DNA: TGTGCCAGCAGCTCCAGCGGGAGGGGGACCGGGGAGCTGTTTTTT
CDR3 protein: CASSSSGRGTGELFF

clone size: NA
D gene: NA
V gene: TRBV10-3
J gene: TRBJ2-5
CDR3 DNA: TGTGCCATCAGGGACTTGAAGCAAGAGACCCAGTACTTC
CDR3 protein: CAIRDLKQETQYF

clone size: NA
D gene: NA
V gene: TRBV11-2
J gene: TRBJ2-2
CDR3 DNA: TGTGCCAGCAGCCCCATAGCTGGGACTTTGATTCGCGCCGGGGAGCTGTTTTTT
CDR3 protein: CASSPIAGTLIRAGELFF

clone size: NA
D gene: TRBD2
V gene: TRBV6-6
J gene: TRBJ2-2
CDR3 DNA: TGTGCCTCACGAGCGGGAGGCGGCACCGGGGAGCTGTTTTTT
CDR3 protein: CASRAGGGTGELFF

clone size: NA
D gene: TRBD1
V gene: TRBV6-4
J gene: TRBJ2-2
CDR3 DNA: TGTGCCAGCCGCTCGGGACAGGGCCACACCGGGGAGCTGTTTTTT
CDR3 protein: CASRSGQGHTGELFF

clone size: NA
D gene: NA
V gene: TRBV5-1
J gene: TRBJ2-7
CDR3 DNA: TGCGCCAGCAGCCTCACCGGGACATCGAGCTCCTACGAGCAGTACTTC
CDR3 protein: CASSLTGTSSSYEQYF

clone size: NA
D gene: TRBD1
V gene: TRBV7-9
J gene: TRBJ1-4
CDR3 DNA: TGTGCCCTTGAAGACAGGGAGGAGGAAAAACTGTTTTTT
CDR3 protein: CALEDREEEKLFF

clone size: NA
D gene: NA
V gene: TRBV5-6
J gene: TRBJ2-2
CDR3 DNA: TGTGCCAGCAGCTGGCCTACAGGGACCACCGGGGAGCTGTTTTTT
CDR3 protein: CASSWPTGTTGELFF

clone size: NA
D gene: NA
V gene: TRBV19
J gene: TRBJ2-3
CDR3 DNA: TGTGCCAGTAGTACGATCCCCAAAGCGGACACAGATACGCAGTATTTT
CDR3 protein: CASSTIPKADTDTQYF

clone size: NA
D gene: NA
V gene: TRBV30
J gene: TRBJ2-5
CDR3 DNA: TGTGCCTGGAGTGGCGGAATGTACCAAGAGACCCAGTACTTC
CDR3 protein: CAWSGGMYQETQYF

clone size: NA
D gene: NA
V gene: TRBV5-1
J gene: TRBJ2-7
CDR3 DNA: TGCGCCAGCAGCCTGACTAGAGACGGTTACGAGCAGTACTTC
CDR3 protein: CASSLTRDGYEQYF

clone size: NA
D gene: NA
V gene: TRBV5-6
J gene: TRBJ2-1
CDR3 DNA: TGTGCCAGCAGCTTGCGGAAGGGGGACAATGAGCAGTTCTTC
CDR3 protein: CASSLRKGDNEQFF

clone size: NA
D gene: NA
V gene: TRBV19
J gene: TRBJ2-7
CDR3 DNA: TGTGCCAGTAGTTGGGGCCCTAACTACGAGCAGTACTTC
CDR3 protein: CASSWGPNYEQYF

clone size: NA
D gene: TRBD2
V gene: TRBV9
J gene: TRBJ2-7
CDR3 DNA: TGTGCCAGCAGCGTAGGGGCGGGAGGAACCTACGAGCAGTACTTC
CDR3 protein: CASSVGAGGTYEQYF

clone size: NA
D gene: NA
V gene: TRBV7-9
J gene: TRBJ2-7
CDR3 DNA: TGTGCCAGCAGCTTAGAGGCGGACTACGAGCAGTACTTC
CDR3 protein: CASSLEADYEQYF

clone size: NA
D gene: NA
V gene: TRBV5-5
J gene: TRBJ2-7
CDR3 DNA: TGTGCCAGCACCGGTCCCGGGGGTCCCAACGAGCAGTACTTC
CDR3 protein: CASTGPGGPNEQYF

clone size: NA
D gene: NA
V gene: TRBV19
J gene: TRBJ1-1
CDR3 DNA: TGTGCCAGTTTGGACCTCGGACAGACTGAAGCTTTCTTT
CDR3 protein: CASLDLGQTEAFF

clone size: NA
D gene: NA
V gene: TRBV6-1
J gene: TRBJ1-1
CDR3 DNA: TGTGCCAGCAGTGAAAGGACGGAGGGGACTGAAGCTTTCTTT
CDR3 protein: CASSERTEGTEAFF

clone size: NA
D gene: NA
V gene: TRBV27
J gene: TRBJ2-5
CDR3 DNA: TGTGCCAGCAGTTCCCTGGACAGCTTGGAGACCCAGTACTTC
CDR3 protein: CASSSLDSLETQYF

clone size: NA
D gene: TRBD1
V gene: TRBV4-1
J gene: TRBJ1-1
CDR3 DNA: TGCGCCAGCAGCCAAGATGGTTCGACAGGGGACACTGAAGCTTTCTTT
CDR3 protein: CASSQDGSTGDTEAFF

clone size: once
D gene: TRBD2
V gene: TRBV2
J gene: TRBJ2-1
CDR3 DNA: TGTGCCAGCAGTGAAAGGGCTAGCGGGAGGTTCTCCTACAATGAGCAGTTCTTC
CDR3 protein: CASSERASGRFSYNEQFF

clone size: NA
D gene: TRBD1
V gene: TRBV7-9
J gene: TRBJ2-7
CDR3 DNA: TGTGCCAGCAGCCCCGCCGGACAGGGAAAATACGAGCAGTACTTC
CDR3 protein: CASSPAGQGKYEQYF

clone size: NA
D gene: TRBD2
V gene: TRBV11-2
J gene: TRBJ2-3
CDR3 DNA: TGTGCCAGCAGCCCACAGAACCCCCGGGGGGCAGATACGCAGTATTTT
CDR3 protein: CASSPQNPRGADTQYF

clone size: NA
D gene: TRBD1
V gene: TRBV28
J gene: TRBJ1-5
CDR3 DNA: TGTGCCAGCAGTTTATGGGGACAGGGCAGCAATCAGCCCCAGCATTTT
CDR3 protein: CASSLWGQGSNQPQHF

clone size: NA
D gene: NA
V gene: TRBV6-5
J gene: TRBJ2-1
CDR3 DNA: TGTGCCAGCAGTCACACCGGCGCGAGGGATGAGCAGTTCTTC
CDR3 protein: CASSHTGARDEQFF

clone size: NA
D gene: NA
V gene: TRBV5-6
J gene: TRBJ2-7
CDR3 DNA: TGTGCCAGCAGCTTTTGGGCGGGTAAGACCTACGAGCAGTACTTC
CDR3 protein: CASSFWAGKTYEQYF

clone size: NA
D gene: NA
V gene: TRBV19
J gene: TRBJ1-5
CDR3 DNA: TGTGCCAGTAGTTGGGGCAGCGCCTATCAGCCCCAGCATTTT
CDR3 protein: CASSWGSAYQPQHF

clone size: NA
D gene: TRBD2
V gene: TRBV6-6
J gene: TRBJ2-7
CDR3 DNA: TGTGCCAGCAGGCCGGGACTAGCGGGAGGACCCTACGAGCAGTACTTC
CDR3 protein: CASRPGLAGGPYEQYF

clone size: NA
D gene: NA
V gene: TRBV9
J gene: TRBJ1-1
CDR3 DNA: TGTGCCAGCAGCGTAGAGAGCACTGAAGCTTTCTTT
CDR3 protein: CASSVESTEAFF

clone size: NA
D gene: TRBD1
V gene: TRBV5-1
J gene: TRBJ1-1
CDR3 DNA: TGCGCCAGCAGCTACGGGACAGGGAACACTGAAGCTTTCTTT
CDR3 protein: CASSYGTGNTEAFF

clone size: once
D gene: NA
V gene: TRBV30
J gene: TRBJ2-2
CDR3 DNA: TGTGCCTGGAGTACGGGAGCTATTAACACCGGGGAGCTGTTTTTT
CDR3 protein: CAWSTGAINTGELFF

clone size: NA
D gene: NA
V gene: TRBV19
J gene: TRBJ2-7
CDR3 DNA: TGTGCCAGTAGCCCGACGACAGGATCCTACGAGCAGTACTTC
CDR3 protein: CASSPTTGSYEQYF

clone size: NA
D gene: TRBD2
V gene: TRBV9
J gene: TRBJ2-2
CDR3 DNA: TGTGCCAGCAGCGCAACGGGAGGGACCGGGGAGCTGTTTTTT
CDR3 protein: CASSATGGTGELFF